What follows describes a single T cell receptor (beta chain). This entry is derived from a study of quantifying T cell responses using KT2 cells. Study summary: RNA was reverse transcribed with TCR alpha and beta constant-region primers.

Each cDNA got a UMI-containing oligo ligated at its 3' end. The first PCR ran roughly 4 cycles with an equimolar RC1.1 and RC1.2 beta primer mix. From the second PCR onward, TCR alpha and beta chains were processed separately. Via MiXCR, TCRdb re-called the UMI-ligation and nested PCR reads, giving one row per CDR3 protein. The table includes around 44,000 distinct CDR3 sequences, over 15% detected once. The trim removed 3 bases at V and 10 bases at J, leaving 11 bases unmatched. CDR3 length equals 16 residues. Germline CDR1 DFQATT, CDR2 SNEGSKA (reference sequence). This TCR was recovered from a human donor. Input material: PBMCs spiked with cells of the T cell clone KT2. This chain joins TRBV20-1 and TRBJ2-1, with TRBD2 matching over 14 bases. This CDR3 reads CSASRSGTSGRWEQFF. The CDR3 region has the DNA TGCAGTGCTAGTAGAAGTGGGACTAGCGGGAGATGGGAGCAGTTCTTC.